The 6 T cell receptor beta chains presented below share a single source sample, sequenced in a study of shared clonotypes between healthy human individuals. Produced via immunoSEQ multiplex PCR; TCRdb's table is partial and in-frame only. The table lists about 2.4 million clones, approximately 90% of them singletons, with more than 0.12% in the top ten. The sequenced material came from naive CD4+ T cells sorted from blood. This sample's subset: CD45RA+ positively selected. These receptor sequences come from a man between 18 and 29 years old in good health.

The genes are TRBV6-5 and TRBJ1-1; no definite D call. Germline V gene lookup returns CDR1 MNHEY and CDR2 SVGAGI. V gave up 5 bases and J gave up 10 bases, with 17 bases separating them. There are 13 residues in the CDR3. The CDR3: CASSIPGVGGAFF. The DNA for the CDR3 is TGTGCCAGCAGTATCCCTGGGGTCGGAGGAGCTTTCTTT.

This rearrangement joins TRBV5-1 to TRBJ2-3, with 10 nucleotides matching TRBD1. V gave up 3 bases and J gave up 4 bases; unmatched junction bases: 14. The germline V gene has CDR1 SGHRS and CDR2 YFSETQ. The CDR3 is made up of 18 amino acids. As DNA, the CDR3 is TGCGCCAGCAGCTGGACTGTTACGGACAGGGGGTTTGCAGATACGCAGTATTTT. Its protein product is CASSWTVTDRGFADTQYF. The full variable domain, rest sourced from reference TRBV5-1 and TRBJ2-3, is KAGVTQTPRYLIKTRGQQVTLSCSPISGHRSVSWYQQTPGQGLQFLFEYFSETQRNKGNFPGRFSGRQFSNSRSEMNVSTLELGDSALYLCASSWTVTDRGFADTQYFGPGTRLTVL.

The rearrangement links TRBV6-5 to TRBJ2-7; 8 bases line up with TRBD1. There are 15 residues in the CDR3. The germline CDR1 and CDR2 sequences are MNHEY and SVGAGI. With 2 bases clipped from V and 2 bases from J, the junction kept 5 bases outside the gene matches. CDR3: CASSYAPGGPYEQYF. CDR3 in DNA: TGTGCCAGCAGTTACGCCCCAGGGGGCCCCTACGAGCAGTACTTC.

The genes are TRBV29-1 and TRBJ1-1; 7 nucleotides line up with TRBD1. V shed 7 bases and J 4 bases; nucleotides not matched to a gene: 9. Per germline, CDR1 SQVTM and CDR2 ANQGSEA. The CDR3 spans 13 residues. The CDR3 loop is CSATQGTSTEAFF. The CDR3 DNA follows: TGCAGCGCCACACAGGGGACGAGCACTGAAGCTTTCTTT. The full variable domain, rest sourced from reference TRBV29-1 and TRBJ1-1, is SAVISQKPSRDICQRGTSLTIQCQVDSQVTMMFWYRQQPGQSLTLIATANQGSEATYESGFVIDKFPISRPNLTFSTLTVSNMSPEDSSIYLCSATQGTSTEAFFGQGTRLTVV.

The chain has TRBV25-1 and TRBJ1-1, with TRBD1 matching 10 bases. The CDR3 spans 16 residues. The junction had 8 bases not matched to a gene; V was cut back by 4 bases and J by 3 bases. Germline V gene sequence: CDR1 MGHDK, CDR2 SYGVNS. DNA of the CDR3: TGTGCCAGCAGTGCCTCATTGGGGACAGGGGACACTGAAGCTTTCTTT. As protein: CASSASLGTGDTEAFF.

This rearrangement joins TRBV28 to TRBJ1-4, with a tentative D call TRBD1 (5 bases). Germline CDR1 and CDR2: MDHEN and SYDVKM. The ends were cut back, 2 bases at V and 8 bases at J, with 12 bases in the middle. This CDR3 region has 14 residues. CDR3 amino acids: CASSLVGGDEKLFF. Written as DNA, the CDR3 is TGTGCCAGCAGTTTAGTTGGGGGGGACGAAAAACTGTTTTTT. The full variable domain, rest sourced from reference TRBV28 and TRBJ1-4, is DVKVTQSSRYLVKRTGEKVFLECVQDMDHENMFWYRQDPGLGLRLIYFSYDVKMKEKGDIPEGYSVSREKKERFSLILESASTNQTSMYLCASSLVGGDEKLFFGSGTQLSVL.